The rows below give T cell receptor beta chains drawn from one sample of a study of T cells in Graves' hyperthyroidism and ophthalmopathy. MiXCR, run by TCRdb on the multiplex PCR reads, gives a single entry per CDR3 protein. The sample consists of about 400,000 distinct CDR3 sequences, just under 25% of them appearing once. Sequencing was performed on blood. The receptor set was obtained from a man aged 45 to 65 with Graves' hyperthyroidism. Each CDR3 is given with its conserved first and last residue. D genes are given only for firm matches. Clone size appears in some rows only: once, few, many, or a class for an expanded clone.

clone_size: NA; cdr3_length: 14; j_call: TRBJ2-1; d_call: NA; v_call: TRBV3-1; cdr3_nt: TGTGCCAGCAGCCAAGTGGGGGCCTACAATGAGCAGTTCTTC; cdr3_aa: CASSQVGAYNEQFF
clone_size: few; cdr3_length: 23; j_call: TRBJ2-3; d_call: TRBD2; v_call: TRBV6-1; cdr3_nt: TGTGCCAGCACCCGAGGAGGACTAGCGGGAGTCAGGGGGGCGACAAAGGCCACAGATACGCAGTATTTT; cdr3_aa: CASTRGGLAGVRGATKATDTQYF
clone_size: few; cdr3_length: 16; j_call: TRBJ2-3; d_call: TRBD2; v_call: TRBV6-2/TRBV6-3; cdr3_nt: TGTGCCAGCAGTTACGGGCCTAGCGGAGCCACAGATACGCAGTATTTT; cdr3_aa: CASSYGPSGATDTQYF
clone_size: once; cdr3_length: 14; j_call: TRBJ1-3; d_call: TRBD1; v_call: TRBV6-9; cdr3_nt: TGTGCCAGCAGTTATGACAGGGTTGGAAACACCATATATTTT; cdr3_aa: CASSYDRVGNTIYF
clone_size: many; cdr3_length: 13; j_call: TRBJ2-7; d_call: TRBD2; v_call: TRBV20-1; cdr3_nt: TGCAGTGCTAGAGAAGCAGGGAGGGACGAGCAGTACTTC; cdr3_aa: CSAREAGRDEQYF
clone_size: NA; cdr3_length: 13; j_call: TRBJ1-2; d_call: TRBD1; v_call: TRBV5-4; cdr3_nt: TGTGCCAGCAGCTTAGACAGGGCCTATGGCTACACCTTC; cdr3_aa: CASSLDRAYGYTF
clone_size: NA; cdr3_length: 12; j_call: TRBJ2-1; d_call: NA; v_call: TRBV24-1; cdr3_nt: TGTGCCACCAGTGCCCCTCATGATGAGCAGTTCTTC; cdr3_aa: CATSAPHDEQFF
clone_size: many; cdr3_length: 15; j_call: TRBJ2-1; d_call: TRBD2; v_call: TRBV20-1; cdr3_nt: TGCAGTGCTAGCCCGACTAGCGGGAGGTACAATGAGCAGTTCTTC; cdr3_aa: CSASPTSGRYNEQFF
clone_size: NA; cdr3_length: 12; j_call: TRBJ2-1; d_call: NA; v_call: TRBV15; cdr3_nt: TGTGCCACCAGCAGAACTGACAATGAGCAGTTCTTC; cdr3_aa: CATSRTDNEQFF
clone_size: NA; cdr3_length: 12; j_call: TRBJ1-6; d_call: TRBD1; v_call: TRBV20-1; cdr3_nt: TGCAGTGCGAGGGACAGCAGTTCACCCCTCCACTTT; cdr3_aa: CSARDSSSPLHF
clone_size: NA; cdr3_length: 13; j_call: TRBJ2-7; d_call: TRBD2; v_call: TRBV12-5; cdr3_nt: TGTGCTAGTGCCGGAAGCGGGAGAAGTGAGCAGTACTTC; cdr3_aa: CASAGSGRSEQYF
clone_size: NA; cdr3_length: 14; j_call: TRBJ1-2; d_call: TRBD1; v_call: TRBV12-3/TRBV12-4; cdr3_nt: TGTGCCAGCGGAGGCGTCTCAGGGGGCGATGGCTACACCTTC; cdr3_aa: CASGGVSGGDGYTF
clone_size: few; cdr3_length: 13; j_call: TRBJ2-1; d_call: NA; v_call: TRBV7-9; cdr3_nt: TGTGCCAGCAGCGCACTAGAGGAGGGAGAGCAGTTCTTC; cdr3_aa: CASSALEEGEQFF
clone_size: few; cdr3_length: 15; j_call: TRBJ2-1; d_call: NA; v_call: TRBV4-1; cdr3_nt: TGCGCCAGCAGCCAAGGCGACGGGAGGGGGCATGAGCAGTTCTTC; cdr3_aa: CASSQGDGRGHEQFF
clone_size: NA; cdr3_length: 15; j_call: TRBJ2-2; d_call: NA; v_call: TRBV15; cdr3_nt: TGTGCCACCAGCAGAGAGCCAAGTAACACCGGGGAGCTGTTTTTT; cdr3_aa: CATSREPSNTGELFF
clone_size: NA; cdr3_length: 17; j_call: TRBJ2-7; d_call: TRBD1; v_call: TRBV3-1; cdr3_nt: TGTGCCAGCAGCCAAGTCGGGGTCCGGGACAGTACCTACGAGCAGTACTTC; cdr3_aa: CASSQVGVRDSTYEQYF
clone_size: NA; cdr3_length: 15; j_call: TRBJ2-5; d_call: TRBD1; v_call: TRBV12-5; cdr3_nt: TGTGCTAGTGGTTTGGCTGCACAGGGGCTGGGGACCCAGTACTTC; cdr3_aa: CASGLAAQGLGTQYF
clone_size: few; cdr3_length: 16; j_call: TRBJ2-7; d_call: TRBD1; v_call: TRBV24-1; cdr3_nt: TGTGCCACCAGTGATCCCCGGGACAGGAGCCCCTACGAGCAGTACTTC; cdr3_aa: CATSDPRDRSPYEQYF
clone_size: few; cdr3_length: 14; j_call: TRBJ1-2; d_call: TRBD1; v_call: TRBV2; cdr3_nt: TGTGCCAGCAGTGGCCGGGACAGGGGCCATGGCTACACCTTC; cdr3_aa: CASSGRDRGHGYTF
clone_size: few; cdr3_length: 15; j_call: TRBJ1-3; d_call: NA; v_call: TRBV7-8; cdr3_nt: TGTGCCAGCAGCTTGCTCGCGGGACCTGGAAACACCATATATTTT; cdr3_aa: CASSLLAGPGNTIYF
clone_size: NA; cdr3_length: 13; j_call: TRBJ1-1; d_call: NA; v_call: TRBV25-1; cdr3_nt: TGTGCCAGCAGTGAACCTGGGGACACTGAAGCTTTCTTT; cdr3_aa: CASSEPGDTEAFF
clone_size: NA; cdr3_length: 14; j_call: TRBJ2-7; d_call: NA; v_call: TRBV6-1; cdr3_nt: TGTGCCAGCACCGACGGGCAGGGGTGGTACGAGCAGTACTTC; cdr3_aa: CASTDGQGWYEQYF